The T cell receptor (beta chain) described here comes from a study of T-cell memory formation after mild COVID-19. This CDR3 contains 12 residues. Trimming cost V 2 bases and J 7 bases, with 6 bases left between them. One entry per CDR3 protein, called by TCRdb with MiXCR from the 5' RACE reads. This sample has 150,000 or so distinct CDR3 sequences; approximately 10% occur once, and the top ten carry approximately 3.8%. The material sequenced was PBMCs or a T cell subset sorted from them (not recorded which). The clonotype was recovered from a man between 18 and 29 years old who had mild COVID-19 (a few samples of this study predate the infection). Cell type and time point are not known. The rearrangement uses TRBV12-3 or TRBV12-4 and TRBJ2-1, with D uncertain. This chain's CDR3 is CASSLFENEQFF. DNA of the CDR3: TGTGCCAGCAGTTTATTCGAAAATGAGCAGTTCTTC.